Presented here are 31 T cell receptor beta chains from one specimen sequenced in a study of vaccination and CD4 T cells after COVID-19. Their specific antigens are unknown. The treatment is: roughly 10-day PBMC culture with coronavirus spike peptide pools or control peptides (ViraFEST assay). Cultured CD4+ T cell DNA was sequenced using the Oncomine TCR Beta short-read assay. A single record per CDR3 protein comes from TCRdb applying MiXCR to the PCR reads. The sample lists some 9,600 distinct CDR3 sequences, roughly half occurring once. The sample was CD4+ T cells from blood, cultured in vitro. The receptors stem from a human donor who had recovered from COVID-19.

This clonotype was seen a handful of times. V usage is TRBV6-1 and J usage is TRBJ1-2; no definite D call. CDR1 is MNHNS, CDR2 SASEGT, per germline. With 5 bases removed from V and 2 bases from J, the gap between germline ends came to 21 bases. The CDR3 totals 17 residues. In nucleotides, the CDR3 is TGTGCCAGCAGTCTCACTTACACTTCCGGGCGGAACTATGGCTACACCTTC. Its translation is CASSLTYTSGRNYGYTF.

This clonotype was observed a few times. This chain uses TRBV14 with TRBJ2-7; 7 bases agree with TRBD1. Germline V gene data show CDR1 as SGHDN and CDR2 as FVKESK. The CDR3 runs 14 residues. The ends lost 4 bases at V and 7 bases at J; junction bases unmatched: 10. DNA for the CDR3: TGTGCCAGCAGCCGGGACAGTGTCCTCCGGGAGCAGTACTTC. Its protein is CASSRDSVLREQYF.

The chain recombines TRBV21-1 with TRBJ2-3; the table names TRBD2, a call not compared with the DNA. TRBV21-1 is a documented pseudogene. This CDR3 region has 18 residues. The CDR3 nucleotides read TGTGCCAGCAGCAAAGATCCGAGGATAGCTAGATACACAGATACGCAGTATTTT. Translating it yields CASSKDPRIARYTDTQYF.

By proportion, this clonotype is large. CDR3 amino acids: CASRKGDSPLHF. Here the CDR3 DNA reads TGTGCCAGTAGAAAGGGCGATTCACCCCTCCACTTT. The genes are TRBV19 and TRBJ1-6; D is uncertain. With 6 bases removed from V and 8 bases from J, the gap between germline ends came to 8 bases. Germline V CDR1 and CDR2: LNHDA, SQIVND (reference sequence). The CDR3 runs to 12 residues.

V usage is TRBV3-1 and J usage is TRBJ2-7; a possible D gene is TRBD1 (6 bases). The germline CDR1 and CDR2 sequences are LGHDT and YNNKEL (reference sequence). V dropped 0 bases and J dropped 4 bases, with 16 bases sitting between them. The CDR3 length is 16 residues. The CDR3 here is CASSQESRGTGYEQYF. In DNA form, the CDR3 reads TGTGCCAGCAGCCAAGAGAGCAGGGGAACTGGGTACGAGCAGTACTTC.

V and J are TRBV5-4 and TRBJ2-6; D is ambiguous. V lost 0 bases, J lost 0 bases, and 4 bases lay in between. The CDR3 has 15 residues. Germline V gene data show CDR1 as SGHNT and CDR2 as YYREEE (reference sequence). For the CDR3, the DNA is TGTGCCAGCAGCTTGGATGGCTCTGGGGCCAACGTCCTGACTTTC. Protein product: CASSLDGSGANVLTF. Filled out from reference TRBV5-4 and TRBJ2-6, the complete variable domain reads ETGVTQSPTHLIKTRGQQVTLRCSSQSGHNTVSWYQQALGQGPQFIFQYYREEENGRGNFPPRFSGLQFPNYSSELNVNALELDDSALYLCASSLDGSGANVLTFGAGSRLTVL.

The DNA of the CDR3 is TGTGCCAGCAGTATGGGGGGGAACTCCTACGAGCAGTACTTC. Protein: CASSMGGNSYEQYF. The chain carries TRBV28 and TRBJ2-7, with 7 bases identical to TRBD2. Germline CDR1 and CDR2: MDHEN and SYDVKM. Trimming removed 5 bases from V and 0 bases from J; junction bases left unmatched: 4. The CDR3 extends over 14 amino acids.

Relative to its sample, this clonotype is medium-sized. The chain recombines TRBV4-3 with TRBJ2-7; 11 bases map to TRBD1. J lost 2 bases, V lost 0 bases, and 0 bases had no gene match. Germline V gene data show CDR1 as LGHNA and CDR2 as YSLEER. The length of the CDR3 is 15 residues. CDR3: CASSQEGQGAYEQYF. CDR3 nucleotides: TGCGCCAGCAGCCAAGAGGGACAGGGGGCCTACGAGCAGTACTTC.

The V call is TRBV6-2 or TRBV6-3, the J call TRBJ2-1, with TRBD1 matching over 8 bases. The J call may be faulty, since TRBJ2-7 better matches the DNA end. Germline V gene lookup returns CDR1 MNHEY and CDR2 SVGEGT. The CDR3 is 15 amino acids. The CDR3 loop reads CASSLNPGQEDEQYF. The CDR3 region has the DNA TGTGCCAGCAGTCTTAACCCGGGACAGGAGGACGAGCAGTACTTC.

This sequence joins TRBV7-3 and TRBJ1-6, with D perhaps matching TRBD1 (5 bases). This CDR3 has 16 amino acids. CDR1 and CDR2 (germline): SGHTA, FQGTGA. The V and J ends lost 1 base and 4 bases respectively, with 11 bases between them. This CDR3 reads CASSLNPGRYNSPLHF. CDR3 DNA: TGTGCCAGCAGCTTAAACCCGGGACGGTATAATTCACCCCTCCACTTT.

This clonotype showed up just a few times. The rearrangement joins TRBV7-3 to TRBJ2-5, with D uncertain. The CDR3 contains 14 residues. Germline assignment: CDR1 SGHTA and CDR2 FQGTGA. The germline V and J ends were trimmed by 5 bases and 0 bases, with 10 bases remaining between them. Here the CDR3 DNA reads TGTGCCAGCAGCCCAACAGCGAACCAAGAGACCCAGTACTTC. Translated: CASSPTANQETQYF.

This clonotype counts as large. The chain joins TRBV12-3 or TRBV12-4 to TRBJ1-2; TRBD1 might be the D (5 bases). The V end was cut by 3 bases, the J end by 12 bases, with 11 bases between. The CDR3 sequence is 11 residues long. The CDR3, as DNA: TGTGCCAGCAGTTTCGGGACGGGCCACACCTTC. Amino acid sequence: CASSFGTGHTF.

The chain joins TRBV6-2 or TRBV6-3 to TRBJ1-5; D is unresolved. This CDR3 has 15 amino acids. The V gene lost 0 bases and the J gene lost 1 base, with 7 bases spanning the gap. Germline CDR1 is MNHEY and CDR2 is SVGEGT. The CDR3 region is CASSYSGRSNQPQHF. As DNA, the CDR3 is TGTGCCAGCAGTTACTCTGGTCGCAGCAATCAGCCCCAGCATTTT.

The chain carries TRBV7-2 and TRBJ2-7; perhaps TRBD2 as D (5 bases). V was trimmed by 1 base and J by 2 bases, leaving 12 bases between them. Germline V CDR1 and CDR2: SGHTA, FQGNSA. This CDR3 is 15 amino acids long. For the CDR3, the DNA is TGTGCCAGCAGCTTAGGGACTGGACGAACCTACGAGCAGTACTTC. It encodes CASSLGTGRTYEQYF. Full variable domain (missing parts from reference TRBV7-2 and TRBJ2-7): GAGVSQSPSNKVTEKGKDVELRCDPISGHTALYWYRQSLGQGLEFLIYFQGNSAPDKSGLPSDRFSAERTGGSVSTLTIQRTQQEDSAVYLCASSLGTGRTYEQYFGPGTRLTVT.

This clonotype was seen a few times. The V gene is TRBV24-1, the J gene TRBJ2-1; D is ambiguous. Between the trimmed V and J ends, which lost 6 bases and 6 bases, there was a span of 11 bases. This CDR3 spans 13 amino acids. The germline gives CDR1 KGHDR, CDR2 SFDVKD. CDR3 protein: CATSSPTLNEQFF. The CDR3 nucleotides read TGTGCCACCAGTTCCCCGACTCTCAATGAGCAGTTCTTC.

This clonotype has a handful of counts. CDR3 sequence (DNA): TGCGCCAGCAGCCAACAGGGGGACTATGGCTACACCTTC. This sequence encodes CASSQQGDYGYTF. V is TRBV5-1 and J is TRBJ1-2; TRBD1 aligns across 8 bases. Germline-derived CDR1 and CDR2 are SGHRS and YFSETQ. Unmatched junction bases numbered 2, after V lost 4 bases and J lost 3 bases. This CDR3 spans 13 amino acids.

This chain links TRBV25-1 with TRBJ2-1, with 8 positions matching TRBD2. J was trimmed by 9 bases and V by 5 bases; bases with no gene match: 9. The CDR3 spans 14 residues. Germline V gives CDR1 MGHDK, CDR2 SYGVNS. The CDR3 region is CASSREGALLEQFF. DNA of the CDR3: TGTGCCAGCAGTCGGGAGGGCGCCTTGCTTGAGCAGTTCTTC. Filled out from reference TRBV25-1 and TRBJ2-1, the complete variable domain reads EADIYQTPRYLVIGTGKKITLECSQTMGHDKMYWYQQDPGMELHLIHYSYGVNSTEKGDLSSESTVSRIRTEHFPLTLESARPSHTSQYLCASSREGALLEQFFGPGTRLTVL.

CDR3 region: CASSAQGIGAFF. The CDR3 nucleotides are TGTGCCAGTAGTGCACAGGGAATTGGAGCTTTCTTT. J is TRBJ1-1 and V is TRBV19; the D gene is possibly TRBD1 (6 bases). Germline CDR1 reads LNHDA; CDR2 reads SQIVND (reference sequence). Trimming shortened V by 5 bases and J by 10 bases, and 14 bases separated the two germline ends. The CDR3 spans 12 residues.

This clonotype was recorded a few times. The CDR3 region is CATSRGQGTEAFF. The CDR3 DNA reads TGTGCCACCAGCAGAGGTCAGGGGACTGAAGCTTTCTTT. The chain links TRBV15 to TRBJ1-1; weak D call: TRBD1 (6 bases). This CDR3 contains 13 residues. Germline V gives CDR1 LNHNV, CDR2 YYDKDF (reference sequence). V lost 1 base and J 5 bases, leaving 8 bases between the germline ends.

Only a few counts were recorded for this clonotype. CDR3 nucleotide sequence: TGTGCCTGGAGAAAATATGGACAGGGGAATGATTCACCCCTCCACTTT. As protein: CAWRKYGQGNDSPLHF. The J gene is TRBJ1-6, the V gene TRBV30, with TRBD1 identical over 9 bases. The ends lost 3 bases at V and 8 bases at J; junction bases unmatched: 11. CDR3 length equals 16 residues. CDR1 is GTSNPN, CDR2 SVGIG, per germline (reference sequence). Variable domain in full (rest from reference TRBV30 and TRBJ1-6): SQTIHQWPATLVQPVGSPLSLECTVEGTSNPNLYWYRQAAGRGLQLLFYSVGIGQISSEVPQNLSASRPQDRQFILSSKKLLLSDSGFYLCAWRKYGQGNDSPLHFGNGTRLTVT.

In DNA, the CDR3 is TGCAGTGCTAGACCCGACAACTTAAACAGGGCCTATGGCTACACCTTC. Protein sequence: CSARPDNLNRAYGYTF. This chain connects TRBV20-1 to TRBJ1-2; weak D call: TRBD1 (6 bases). Germline CDR1 and CDR2: DFQATT and SNEGSKA (reference sequence). The CDR3 length is 16 residues. The V end was cut by 2 bases, the J end by 4 bases, with 20 bases between.

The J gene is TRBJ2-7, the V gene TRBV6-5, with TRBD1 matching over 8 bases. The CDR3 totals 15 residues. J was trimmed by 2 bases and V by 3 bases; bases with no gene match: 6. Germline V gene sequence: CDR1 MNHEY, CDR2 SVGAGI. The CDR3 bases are TGTGCCAGCAGTTATGACAGGGGACCTACCTACGAGCAGTACTTC. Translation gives CASSYDRGPTYEQYF.

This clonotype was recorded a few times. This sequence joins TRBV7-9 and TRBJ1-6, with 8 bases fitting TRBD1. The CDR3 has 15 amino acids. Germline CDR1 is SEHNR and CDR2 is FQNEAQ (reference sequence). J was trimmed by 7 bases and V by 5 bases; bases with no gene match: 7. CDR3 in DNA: TGTGCCAGCAGCCCCGGGACAGGCCTAAATTCACCCCTCCACTTT. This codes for CASSPGTGLNSPLHF.

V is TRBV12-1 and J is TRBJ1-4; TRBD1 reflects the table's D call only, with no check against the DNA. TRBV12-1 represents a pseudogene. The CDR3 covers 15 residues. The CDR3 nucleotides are TGTGCCAGCAGCCCGGGTGACAGGATTAATGAAAAACTGTTTTTT. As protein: CASSPGDRINEKLFF.

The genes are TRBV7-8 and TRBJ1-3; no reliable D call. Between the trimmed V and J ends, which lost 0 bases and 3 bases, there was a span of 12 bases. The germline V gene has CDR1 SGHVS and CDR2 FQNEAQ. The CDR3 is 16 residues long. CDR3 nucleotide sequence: TGTGCCAGCAGCTTAGCAGGGAGGCTCGTTGGAAACACCATATATTTT. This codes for CASSLAGRLVGNTIYF.

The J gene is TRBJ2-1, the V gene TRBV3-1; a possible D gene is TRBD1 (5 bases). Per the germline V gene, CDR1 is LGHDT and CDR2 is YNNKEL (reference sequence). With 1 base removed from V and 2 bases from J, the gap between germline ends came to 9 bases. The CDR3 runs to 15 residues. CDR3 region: CASSQVTVPYNEQFF. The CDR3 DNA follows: TGTGCCAGCAGCCAAGTGACAGTTCCCTACAATGAGCAGTTCTTC.

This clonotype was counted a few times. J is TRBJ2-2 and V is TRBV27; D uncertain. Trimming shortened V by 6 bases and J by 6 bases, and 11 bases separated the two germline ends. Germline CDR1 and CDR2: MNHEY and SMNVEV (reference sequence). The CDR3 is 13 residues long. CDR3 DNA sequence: TGTGCCAGCAGGGTGTACCCCGCCGGGGAGCTGTTTTTT. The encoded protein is CASRVYPAGELFF.

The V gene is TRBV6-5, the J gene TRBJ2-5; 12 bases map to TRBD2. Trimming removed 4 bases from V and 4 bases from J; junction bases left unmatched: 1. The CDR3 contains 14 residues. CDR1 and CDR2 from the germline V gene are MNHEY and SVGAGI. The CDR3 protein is CASSSSGGAETQYF. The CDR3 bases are TGTGCCAGCAGTTCTAGCGGGGGGGCAGAGACCCAGTACTTC.

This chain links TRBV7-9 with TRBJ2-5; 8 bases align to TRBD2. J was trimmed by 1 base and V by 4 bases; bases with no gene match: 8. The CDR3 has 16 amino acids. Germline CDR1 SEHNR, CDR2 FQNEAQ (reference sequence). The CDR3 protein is CASSSASAGGQETQYF. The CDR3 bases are TGTGCCAGCAGCTCCGCTAGCGCGGGGGGCCAAGAGACCCAGTACTTC.

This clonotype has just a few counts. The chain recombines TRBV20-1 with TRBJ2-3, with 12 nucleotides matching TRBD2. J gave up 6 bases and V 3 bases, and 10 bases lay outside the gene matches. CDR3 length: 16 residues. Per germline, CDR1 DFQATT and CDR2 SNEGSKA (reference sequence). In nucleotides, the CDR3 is TGCAGTGCTAGGGGTACTAGCGGGGGGATTTTCGATACGCAGTATTTT. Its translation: CSARGTSGGIFDTQYF.

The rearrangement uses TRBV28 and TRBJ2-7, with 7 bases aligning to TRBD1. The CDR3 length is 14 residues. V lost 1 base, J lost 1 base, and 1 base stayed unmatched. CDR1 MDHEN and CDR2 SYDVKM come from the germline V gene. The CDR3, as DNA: TGTGCCAGCAGTTTATTGGACAGGTCCTACGAGCAGTACTTC. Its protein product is CASSLLDRSYEQYF.